This T cell receptor beta chain was identified during a study of cytomegalovirus exposure and HLA in healthy donors. Trimming left V 4 bases short and J 5 bases short, with 16 bases between. The CDR3 covers 14 residues. In germline, CDR1 is SGHRS, CDR2 YFSETQ. Amplification used 60 Vbeta primers and 13 Jbeta primers. Assay used: immunoSEQ multiplex PCR; TCRdb lists only in-frame clones, some missing. This sample carries approximately 100,000 clones, 70% to 80% of them seen once, and the ten largest clones take 2.5% to 3.5%. Findings and limits, study-wide: In a later analysis, TCR association rates varied by HLA locus: DRB1 most, HLA-C fewest.

With respect to this clone: Its target is not known.

The chain has TRBV5-1 and TRBJ2-7, with D tentatively TRBD1 (7 bases). Sample: PBMCs. This receptor was taken from a female donor in good health and CMV-seronegative. The CDR3 nucleotides read TGCGCCAGCAGCCTCACAGGGGAGGTCCACGAGCAGTACTTC. Its protein product is CASSLTGEVHEQYF.